This TCR beta chain derives from a study of cytomegalovirus exposure and HLA in healthy donors. 60 Vbeta and 13 Jbeta primers were used in PCR. Libraries were prepared by immunoSEQ multiplex PCR; TCRdb keeps only in-frame clonotypes and omits some of them. Here the sample table reports about 200,000 clones. Germline assignment: CDR1 SGHTA and CDR2 FQGNSA. This CDR3 comprises 15 residues. V lost 4 bases to trimming and J lost 8 bases, with 17 bases between them. This rearrangement joins TRBV7-2 to TRBJ1-4; D possibly corresponds to TRBD1 (5 bases). The sequencing input was PBMCs. The TCR was taken from a girl aged 2 to 10 in good health and CMV-seropositive. In nucleotides, the CDR3 is TGTGCCAGCAGCTCCTGGGTGGGATCAGGGGAAAAACTGTTTTTT. It yields the protein CASSSWVGSGEKLFF.